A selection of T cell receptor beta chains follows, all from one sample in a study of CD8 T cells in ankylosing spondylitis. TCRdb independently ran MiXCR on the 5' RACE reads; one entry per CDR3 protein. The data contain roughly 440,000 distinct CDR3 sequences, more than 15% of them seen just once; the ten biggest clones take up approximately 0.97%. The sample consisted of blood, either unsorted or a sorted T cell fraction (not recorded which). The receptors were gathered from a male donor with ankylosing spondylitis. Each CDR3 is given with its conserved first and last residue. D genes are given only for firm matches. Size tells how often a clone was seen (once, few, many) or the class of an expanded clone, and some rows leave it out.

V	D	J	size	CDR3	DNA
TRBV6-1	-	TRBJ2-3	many	CASNVNQRTDTQYF	TGTGCCAGCAACGTCAACCAGCGCACAGATACGCAGTATTTT
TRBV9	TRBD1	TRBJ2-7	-	CASSARTGTGGPYEQYF	TGTGCCAGCAGCGCGCGGACCGGGACAGGGGGCCCCTACGAGCAGTACTTC
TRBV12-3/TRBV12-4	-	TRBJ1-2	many	CASSLGQTYGYTF	TGTGCCAGCAGTTTGGGGCAGACCTATGGCTACACCTTC
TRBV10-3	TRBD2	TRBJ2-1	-	CAISGGGGSYNEQFF	TGTGCCATCAGTGGGGGCGGGGGCTCCTACAATGAGCAGTTCTTC
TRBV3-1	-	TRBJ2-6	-	CASSPIPYSLTQGGAGANVLTF	TGTGCCAGCAGCCCGATCCCATATTCATTAACTCAGGGCGGCGCGGGGGCCAACGTCCTGACTTTC
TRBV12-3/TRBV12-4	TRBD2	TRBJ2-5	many	CASSPGTSGGAYETQYF	TGTGCCAGCAGTCCGGGGACTAGCGGGGGGGCTTATGAGACCCAGTACTTC
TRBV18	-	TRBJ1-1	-	CASSASEAFF	TGTGCCAGCTCAGCCTCTGAAGCTTTCTTT
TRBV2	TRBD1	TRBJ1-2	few	CASTATGGVYGYTF	TGTGCCAGCACTGCGACAGGGGGCGTCTATGGCTACACCTTC
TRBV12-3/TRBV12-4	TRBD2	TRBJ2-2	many	CASSLSGGTVGELFF	TGTGCCAGCAGTTTAAGCGGGGGGACGGTCGGGGAGCTGTTTTTT
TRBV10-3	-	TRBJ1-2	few	CAISEWEASNYGYTF	TGTGCCATCAGTGAGTGGGAAGCCTCCAACTATGGCTACACCTTC
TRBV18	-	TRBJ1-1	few	CASSRGTEIVNTEAFF	TGTGCCAGCTCCCGGGGGACGGAGATTGTGAACACTGAAGCTTTCTTT
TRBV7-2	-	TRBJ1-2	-	CASSFRDYGYTF	TGTGCCAGCAGCTTCCGGGATTATGGCTACACCTTC
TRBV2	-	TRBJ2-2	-	CASSESGANTGELFF	TGTGCCAGCAGTGAGAGCGGAGCGAACACCGGGGAGCTGTTTTTT
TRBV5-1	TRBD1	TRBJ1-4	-	CASSPGQPATNEKLFF	TGCGCCAGCAGCCCGGGACAGCCTGCAACTAATGAAAAACTGTTTTTT
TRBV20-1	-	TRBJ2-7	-	CSATPGALASGEQYF	TGCAGTGCTACACCTGGGGCCCTAGCGTCTGGCGAGCAGTACTTC
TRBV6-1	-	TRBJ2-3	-	CASSDEGGPLRADTQYF	TGTGCCAGCAGTGATGAGGGGGGGCCTCTTCGGGCAGATACGCAGTATTTT
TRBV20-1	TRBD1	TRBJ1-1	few	CSAGQGASEAFF	TGCAGTGCCGGACAGGGGGCCAGTGAAGCTTTCTTT
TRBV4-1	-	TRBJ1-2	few	CASSQERGGTWGLVGGYTF	TGCGCCAGCAGCCAAGAGAGGGGCGGGACATGGGGGCTCGTGGGCGGCTACACCTTC
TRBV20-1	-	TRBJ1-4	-	CSAKEGVDEKLFF	TGCAGTGCTAAGGAGGGGGTGGACGAAAAACTGTTTTTT
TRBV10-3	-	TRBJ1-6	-	CAIRSGSAINSPLHF	TGTGCCATCAGATCAGGGTCTGCCATCAATTCACCCCTCCACTTT
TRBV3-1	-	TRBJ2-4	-	CASSQAGAKNIQYF	TGTGCCAGCAGCCAAGCCGGGGCCAAAAACATTCAGTACTTC
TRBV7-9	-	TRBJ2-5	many	CASSLVTGNQETQYF	TGTGCCAGCAGCTTAGTCACGGGGAATCAAGAGACCCAGTACTTC
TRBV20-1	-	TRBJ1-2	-	CSARVYGYTF	TGCAGTGCTAGAGTCTATGGCTACACCTTC
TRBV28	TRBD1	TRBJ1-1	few	CASSPLDRGFRTEAFF	TGTGCCAGCAGTCCTTTGGACAGGGGGTTTCGCACTGAAGCTTTCTTT
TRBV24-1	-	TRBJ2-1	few	CATSDPAGGGGYNEQFF	TGTGCCACCAGTGATCCCGCCGGGGGCGGGGGCTACAATGAGCAGTTCTTC
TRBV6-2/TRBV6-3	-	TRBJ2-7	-	CASSSSGLYEQYF	TGTGCCAGCAGTTCGTCAGGCCTCTACGAGCAGTACTTC
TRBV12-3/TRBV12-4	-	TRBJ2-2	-	CASSLSALRGTGELFF	TGTGCCAGCAGTTTAAGCGCTCTACGGGGCACCGGGGAGCTGTTTTTT
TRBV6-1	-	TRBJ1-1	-	CASRRGGVNTEAFF	TGTGCCAGCCGGCGAGGGGGGGTGAACACTGAAGCTTTCTTT
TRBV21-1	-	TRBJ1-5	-	CASSTRTGGYNQPQHF	TGTGCCAGCAGCACCAGGACAGGGGGCTACAATCAGCCCCAGCATTTT
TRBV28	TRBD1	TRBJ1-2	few	CASSQTGPGYGYTF	TGTGCCAGCAGCCAGACAGGGCCCGGGTATGGCTACACCTTC
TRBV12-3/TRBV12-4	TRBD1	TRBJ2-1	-	CASSPQQGGPYNEQFF	TGTGCCAGCAGCCCCCAACAGGGGGGCCCCTACAATGAGCAGTTCTTC
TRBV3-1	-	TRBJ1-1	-	CASSQGGAAFF	TGTGCCAGCAGCCAAGGAGGTGCAGCTTTCTTT
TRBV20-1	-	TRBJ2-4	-	CSARLPAKNIQYF	TGCAGTGCCCGGCTCCCAGCCAAAAACATTCAGTACTTC
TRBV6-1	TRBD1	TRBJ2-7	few	CASGTTGWSYEQYF	TGTGCCAGCGGAACGACAGGGTGGTCCTACGAGCAGTACTTC
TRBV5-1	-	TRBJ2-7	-	CATTRGDGGSYEQYF	TGCGCCACCACTCGGGGCGATGGGGGCTCCTACGAGCAGTACTTC
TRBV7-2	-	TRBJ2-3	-	CASSLGGRGGADTQYF	TGTGCCAGCAGCTTAGGTGGGAGGGGGGGCGCAGATACGCAGTATTTT
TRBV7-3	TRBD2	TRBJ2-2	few	CASSLLAGVNTGELFF	TGTGCCAGCAGCTTACTAGCGGGAGTTAACACCGGGGAGCTGTTTTTT
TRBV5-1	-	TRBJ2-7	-	CASSLGQDTSYEQYF	TGCGCCAGCAGCTTGGGGCAGGACACCTCCTACGAGCAGTACTTC
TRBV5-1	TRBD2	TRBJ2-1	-	CASSLRLAGRGHNEQFF	TGCGCCAGCAGCTTGCGCCTAGCGGGCAGAGGACACAATGAGCAGTTCTTC
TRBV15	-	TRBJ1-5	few	CATSRQKDGSNQPQHF	TGTGCCACCAGCAGACAAAAGGACGGTAGCAATCAGCCCCAGCATTTT
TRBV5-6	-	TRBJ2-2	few	CASSFLATDTGELFF	TGTGCCAGCAGCTTCCTAGCCACTGACACCGGGGAGCTGTTTTTT
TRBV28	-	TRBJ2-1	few	CASKMLANEQFF	TGTGCCAGCAAGATGTTGGCTAATGAGCAGTTCTTC
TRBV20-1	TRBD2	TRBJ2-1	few	CSADSGRRNNEQFF	TGCAGTGCTGATAGCGGGAGAAGGAACAATGAGCAGTTCTTC
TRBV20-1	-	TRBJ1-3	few	CSARRQVRSGNTIYF	TGCAGTGCTAGACGGCAGGTCCGCTCTGGAAACACCATATATTTT
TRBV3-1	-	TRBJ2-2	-	CASSQGSTGELFF	TGTGCCAGCAGCCAGGGGAGCACCGGGGAGCTGTTTTTT
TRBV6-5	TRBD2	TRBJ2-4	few	CASSYSPAREGKNIQYF	TGTGCCAGCAGTTACTCCCCAGCCAGGGAGGGCAAAAACATTCAGTACTTC
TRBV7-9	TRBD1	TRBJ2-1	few	CASTYRGYNEQFF	TGTGCCAGCACCTACAGGGGCTACAATGAGCAGTTCTTC
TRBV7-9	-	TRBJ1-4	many	CASSSGRANEKLFF	TGTGCCAGCAGCTCCGGTAGGGCTAATGAAAAACTGTTTTTT
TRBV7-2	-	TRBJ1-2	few	CASSLDVGQYYGYTF	TGTGCCAGCAGCTTAGATGTAGGGCAGTACTATGGCTACACCTTC
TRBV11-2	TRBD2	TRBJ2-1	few	CASSRSSGEARFF	TGTGCCAGCAGCCGAAGCAGCGGGGAGGCCCGGTTCTTC
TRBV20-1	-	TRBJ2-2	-	CSARDGQDTGELFF	TGCAGTGCTAGAGACGGGCAGGACACCGGGGAGCTGTTTTTT